This T cell receptor (beta chain) appears in the sequencing data of a study of T cells in localized non-small cell lung cancer (dated by TCRdb to 2018 to 2021). At the level of the whole study: The study analyzed T cell repertoires of hundreds of early-stage NSCLC patients, comparing tumors and uninvolved tumor-adjacent lungs. A mean age of roughly 64 years was recorded for the NSCLC patients, of whom 129 were male and more than 95 were female. All 230 or so NSCLC patients in the cohort were treatment-naive and had localized lung tumors that were resected.

At diagnosis, tumor, uninvolved tumor-adjacent lung and peripheral blood were collected and then preserved as a mix of FFPE and fresh-frozen material. For TCR repertoire profiling, blood samples were analyzed as peripheral blood mononuclear cells. The CDR3 measures 16 amino acids from cysteine to phenylalanine. Left in the record is the CDR3 DNA by itself, 48 bases read in frame from the first base. V is cut back by 6 bases and J by 1 base, with 9 bases in the junction unmatched. The germline V gene sets CDR1 to KGHSH and CDR2 to LQKENI. On this clone: Which antigen it targets is not known. The record has no base qualities; no much larger clone is one base away.

The immunoSEQ Assay was used to sequence TCR beta CDR3 regions from DNA. From the authors' description of their analysis: T cell density was computed as TCR beta template counts normalized to usable DNA estimated by amplifying housekeeping genes. The preseqR package was used to estimate richness by extrapolating to 400,000 templates for PBMC samples and to 120,000 templates for tissue samples. Clonality was taken to be one minus Pielou's evenness. Differential abundance testing on productive amino-acid clonotypes, with a minimum total count of 5 and an alpha of 0.1, was used to identify tissue-enriched TCRs. The Jaccard Index and the Morisita Overlap Index were used to measure how much the repertoires overlapped between compartments. GLIPH grouped TCR beta CDR3s together with public tetramer-defined viral CDR3s, and a viral motif had to include at least three viral sequences and show V-gene enrichment. Entries here come from immuneACCESS through TCRdb and include only in-frame sequences with V and J called. Some clones fail to appear in such tables; in the studies checked, an unresolved V gene covers under half of the shortfall, and the cause of the remainder is unknown. The V and J calls and clone size come from that table; D and trimming were worked out from the DNA. This sample comprises fewer than 60,000 clones, about 83% of them detected only once. The top ten clones comprise just under 20% of the sample.

Study-wide conclusions, independent of this receptor: Uninvolved tumor-adjacent lung showed the highest T cell clonality, higher than tumor, which suggests more focused antigenic responses in the adjacent lung. A median of 57 of the top 100 tumor clones turned up in the paired uninvolved adjacent lung, and roughly 30 of those clones also ranked among the top 100 of that same adjacent lung. Higher T cell density in blood was associated with longer overall survival, whereas higher clonality in adjacent lung was associated with shorter survival. Because the study design was exploratory, TCR variables were selected using unadjusted p-values without false-discovery rate correction. Multi-region tumor sequencing was not performed, so intratumor heterogeneity could not be excluded.

The sequencing used peripheral blood, collected before any cancer treatment. This clonotype originated in a female donor over 55 with stage II squamous cell lung carcinoma. The chain joins TRBV18 to TRBJ2-5, with 9 bases aligning to TRBD2. The DNA is TGTGCCAGCTCTCCCGTAGCGGGGGCTTTCCAAGAGACCCAGTACTTC. Translated, it reads CASSPVAGAFQETQYF.